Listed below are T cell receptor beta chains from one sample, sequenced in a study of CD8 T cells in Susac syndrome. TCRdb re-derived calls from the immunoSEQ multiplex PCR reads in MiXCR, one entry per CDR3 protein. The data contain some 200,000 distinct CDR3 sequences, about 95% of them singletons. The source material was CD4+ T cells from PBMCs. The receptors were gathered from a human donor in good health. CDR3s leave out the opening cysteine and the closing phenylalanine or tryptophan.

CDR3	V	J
SARSRDRGADTQY	TRBV20-1	TRBJ2-3
ASSFRPPSYEQY	TRBV28	TRBJ2-7
SVSELTDTQY	TRBV29-1	TRBJ2-3
ASSFGLGDGETQY	TRBV12-3/TRBV12-4	TRBJ2-5
ATSPGYNEQF	TRBV24-1	TRBJ2-1
SVTGTGILEQY	TRBV29-1	TRBJ2-7
ATSDHLGGRETQY	TRBV15	TRBJ2-5
SAEPTALYEQY	TRBV20-1	TRBJ2-7
ASSWGGLAERETQY	TRBV5-1	TRBJ2-5
ASSSPRDPLAKNIQY	TRBV28	TRBJ2-4
ASMLYRGRTEAF	TRBV7-2	TRBJ1-1
SAWDYNEQF	TRBV20-1	TRBJ2-1
ASSVGLAGGFYEQY	TRBV9	TRBJ2-7
AWSVGPRSGELF	TRBV30	TRBJ2-2
ASTRGSGYNEQF	TRBV9	TRBJ2-1
ASSLAGGFRGSSYNEQF	TRBV7-9	TRBJ2-1
ASSQVLAGGQF	TRBV3-1	TRBJ2-1
ASKAGLTDTQY	TRBV9	TRBJ2-3
ATSRGLVMNEQF	TRBV15	TRBJ2-1
ASSEPRGGTEAF	TRBV10-2	TRBJ1-1
SALPGRSHEQY	TRBV20-1	TRBJ2-7
SANTDGPPGYT	TRBV20-1	TRBJ1-2
ASSLGRGVNEQF	TRBV28	TRBJ2-1
AWKERTDTQY	TRBV30	TRBJ2-3
SAREQSGLALETQY	TRBV20-1	TRBJ2-5
SARGAGRSEQY	TRBV20-1	TRBJ2-7
SARTPTYEQY	TRBV29-1	TRBJ2-7